Each of the 2 T cell receptor beta chains below was sequenced from the same sample in a study of blood T cell repertoires in COVID-19. Sequencing used immunoSEQ multiplex PCR; TCRdb keeps in-frame clones, though not all of them. The profile shows 130,000 to 150,000 clones, 80% to 90% of them singletons. The specimen sequenced was PBMCs or T cells enriched from blood (not recorded which). The source of these receptors is a man aged 60-69 years who had recovered from COVID-19.

The chain carries TRBV9 and TRBJ1-1; 9 nucleotides align to TRBD1. Germline V gene data show CDR1 as SGDLS and CDR2 as YYNGEE. After removal of 3 bases from V and 2 bases from J, the junction contained 8 bases not matched to a gene. The length of the CDR3 is 16 residues. For the CDR3, the DNA is TGTGCCAGCAGCGCCGAGGGACAGGGTACAAACACTGAAGCTTTCTTT. It specifies CASSAEGQGTNTEAFF.

In its sample, this clone was seen once. The chain combines TRBV27 with TRBJ2-1, with D perhaps matching TRBD1 (6 bases). The CDR3 is made up of 15 amino acids. V lost 6 bases, J lost 4 bases, and 16 bases lay in between. Germline CDR1 reads MNHEY; CDR2 reads SMNVEV (reference sequence). This CDR3 is CASSQERGSYNEQFF. As DNA, the CDR3 is TGTGCCAGCAGCCAGGAAAGGGGGTCTTACAATGAGCAGTTCTTC.